A single sample is the source of the 23 T cell receptor beta chains below, sequenced in a study of T cell repertoires in cytomegalovirus infection. One entry per CDR3 protein results from TCRdb running MiXCR on the reads. Of about 360,000 distinct CDR3 sequences in the sample, roughly 20% were seen once. The sample taken for sequencing was PBMCs. These receptor sequences come from a human donor in good health (CMV status not recorded). Some clones in this sample may be carry-over from other donors' samples.

This clonotype was seen only once. The CDR3 sequence: CASSLRTMGANVLTF. CDR3 nucleotide sequence: TGTGCCAGCAGTTTAAGGACTATGGGGGCCAACGTCCTGACTTTC. The V call is TRBV12-3 or TRBV12-4, the J call TRBJ2-6; TRBD2 might be the D (6 bases). V lost 2 bases, J lost 4 bases, and 9 bases lay in between. The CDR3 consists of 15 residues.

Ten or more counts support this clonotype. The rearrangement uses TRBV7-2 and TRBJ1-2; the D is unclear. This CDR3 region has 14 residues. CDR1 and CDR2 (germline): SGHTA, FQGNSA. V was pared by 1 base and J by 6 bases, with 12 bases between. This CDR3 reads CASSLERAWNGYTF. The DNA for the CDR3 is TGTGCCAGCAGCTTAGAAAGGGCTTGGAATGGCTACACCTTC.

This clonotype was seen at least ten times. The rearrangement joins TRBV7-8 to TRBJ2-5; no firm D call. The V end lost 8 bases, the J end lost 3 bases, and 4 bases lay between the germline ends. The CDR3 contains 10 residues. Germline V gene sequence: CDR1 SGHVS, CDR2 FQNEAQ. The CDR3 reads CASGKETQYF. Written as DNA, the CDR3 is TGTGCCAGCGGCAAAGAGACCCAGTACTTC.

This clonotype has a handful of counts. The V gene is TRBV5-6, the J gene TRBJ1-5; D not resolved. Germline assignment: CDR1 SGHDT and CDR2 YYEEEE. CDR3 length equals 12 residues. V lost 5 bases and J 4 bases, leaving 7 bases between the germline ends. CDR3 nucleotide sequence: TGTGCCAGCAGTTCGGTAAATCAGCCCCAGCATTTT. It specifies CASSSVNQPQHF.

The DNA of the CDR3 is TGTGCCAGCAGATTTTGGACTGAAGCTTTCTTT. This translates into CASRFWTEAFF. The chain combines TRBV28 with TRBJ1-1; D uncertain. CDR3 length: 11 amino acids. From germline, CDR1 is MDHEN and CDR2 SYDVKM. Deletions cut 6 bases from V and 5 bases from J, with 7 bases between.

This clonotype was observed many times. The genes are TRBV7-9 and TRBJ2-7; TRBD2 matches at 9 bases. Germline-derived CDR1 and CDR2 are SEHNR and FQNEAQ (reference sequence). Trimming removed 1 base from V and 2 bases from J; junction bases left unmatched: 6. The CDR3 extends over 16 amino acids. CDR3 loop: CASSLVYSGGTYEQYF. The CDR3 DNA reads as TGTGCCAGCAGCTTAGTTTACAGCGGGGGGACCTACGAGCAGTACTTC.

There are many counts of this clonotype. This chain connects TRBV7-8 to TRBJ1-2, with D tentatively TRBD1 (5 bases). Germline lookup yields CDR1 SGHVS and CDR2 FQNEAQ. The V end lost 0 bases, the J end lost 0 bases, and 11 bases lay between the germline ends. This CDR3 spans 16 amino acids. CDR3 protein: CASSLAPGGANYGYTF. CDR3 bases: TGTGCCAGCAGCTTAGCCCCGGGGGGAGCTAACTATGGCTACACCTTC.

This clonotype was recorded a few times. This sequence joins TRBV7-9 and TRBJ2-3; D gene uncertain. Germline-derived CDR1 and CDR2 are SEHNR and FQNEAQ (reference sequence). V was clipped by 2 bases and J by 3 bases, with 6 bases between them. This CDR3 is built from 13 residues. The CDR3 protein is CASSLNPTDTQYF. For the CDR3, the DNA is TGTGCCAGCAGCTTAAACCCTACAGATACGCAGTATTTT.

This clonotype has ten or more counts. This chain joins TRBV7-8 and TRBJ2-3, with D possibly being TRBD1 (5 bases). From germline, CDR1 is SGHVS and CDR2 FQNEAQ. This CDR3 spans 16 amino acids. Trimming pared 4 bases from V and 1 base from J, leaving 15 bases between. This CDR3 reads CASSSPGDRGTDTQYF. CDR3 DNA sequence: TGTGCCAGCAGCTCCCCCGGAGACAGAGGCACAGATACGCAGTATTTT.

This clonotype was counted at least ten times. The chain carries TRBV7-2 and TRBJ1-1; D gene unclear. V lost 4 bases to trimming and J lost 3 bases, with 9 bases between them. Germline lookup yields CDR1 SGHTA and CDR2 FQGNSA. The CDR3 is 13 residues long. The CDR3 DNA follows: TGTGCCAGCAGCTGGACCGTATACACTGAAGCTTTCTTT. The encoded protein is CASSWTVYTEAFF.

This sequence joins TRBV12-3 or TRBV12-4 and TRBJ1-2; perhaps TRBD1 as D (5 bases). This CDR3 has 13 amino acids. The V and J ends lost 3 bases and 4 bases respectively, with 9 bases between them. DNA of the CDR3: TGTGCCAGCAGTTTTCGGGGCGTCTATGGCTACACCTTC. This encodes CASSFRGVYGYTF.

The sample holds many counts of this clonotype. The CDR3 sequence: CASSSPGSHEQYF. The CDR3 DNA sequence: TGTGCCAGCAGCTCACCGGGGAGCCACGAGCAGTACTTC. V gene TRBV7-9 combines with J gene TRBJ2-7; D possibly corresponds to TRBD2 (5 bases). Trimming took 4 bases from V and 5 from J, leaving 12 bases between them. There are 13 residues in the CDR3. Per the germline V gene, CDR1 is SEHNR and CDR2 is FQNEAQ (reference sequence).

This clonotype showed up many times. The chain joins TRBV7-9 to TRBJ2-1, with D perhaps TRBD1 (6 bases). V lost 4 bases and J 4 bases, leaving 17 bases between the germline ends. The CDR3 length is 16 residues. CDR1 and CDR2 (germline): SEHNR, FQNEAQ (reference sequence). Here the CDR3 DNA reads TGTGCCAGCAGCTCATACAGGGTTACACTATACAATGAGCAGTTCTTC. Residues: CASSSYRVTLYNEQFF.

V usage is TRBV5-4 and J usage is TRBJ2-7; TRBD1 matches 8 bases. From germline, CDR1 is SGHNT and CDR2 YYREEE (reference sequence). The CDR3 runs to 15 residues. J lost 0 bases, V lost 4 bases, and 6 bases had no gene match. CDR3 residues: CASSPKGQASYEQYF. The CDR3 DNA reads TGTGCCAGCAGCCCGAAGGGACAGGCCTCCTACGAGCAGTACTTC.

The V call is TRBV5-1, the J call TRBJ2-6; D is ambiguous. The germline V gene has CDR1 SGHRS and CDR2 YFSETQ. Between the trimmed V and J ends, which lost 0 bases and 0 bases, there was a span of 10 bases. CDR3 length: 17 amino acids. CDR3 coding DNA: TGCGCCAGCAGCTTGGTTGGCAGGAGCTCTGGGGCCAACGTCCTGACTTTC. Encoded protein: CASSLVGRSSGANVLTF.

At least ten counts were recorded for this clonotype. Written as DNA, the CDR3 is TGTGCCAGCAGCTTAGCTCGGGTCTATTCGTACAATGAGCAGTTCTTC. Amino acids: CASSLARVYSYNEQFF. The chain links TRBV7-2 to TRBJ2-1; D is uncertain. Germline lookup yields CDR1 SGHTA and CDR2 FQGNSA. Trimming removed 0 bases from V and 4 bases from J, with 13 bases in between. The CDR3 has 16 amino acids.

This chain joins TRBV29-1 and TRBJ1-2, with D uncertain. The CDR3 covers 12 residues. V gave up 1 base and J gave up 1 base, with 4 bases separating them. Germline CDR1 SQVTM, CDR2 ANQGSEA. The CDR3 nucleotides are TGCAGCGTTGAAGTGGATAACTATGGCTACACCTTC. It translates to CSVEVDNYGYTF.

The table lists this clonotype with many counts. The rearrangement links TRBV7-6 to TRBJ2-1; 10 nucleotides match TRBD2. The germline V gene has CDR1 SGHVS and CDR2 FNYEAQ. This CDR3 is 16 amino acids long. Unmatched junction bases numbered 3, after V lost 1 base and J lost 3 bases. The CDR3 here is CASSLGTSGIYNEQFF. CDR3 nucleotide sequence: TGTGCCAGCAGCTTAGGGACTAGCGGAATCTACAATGAGCAGTTCTTC.

The rearrangement links TRBV28 to TRBJ1-5; D is ambiguous. The V end lost 5 bases, the J end lost 2 bases, and 19 bases lay between the germline ends. Germline CDR1 reads MDHEN; CDR2 reads SYDVKM. This CDR3 has 17 amino acids. This CDR3 is CASSRYPQWRGNQPQHF. The CDR3 DNA is TGTGCCAGCAGTCGCTACCCTCAGTGGCGAGGCAATCAGCCCCAGCATTTT. Drawing the rest from reference TRBV28 and TRBJ1-5, the complete variable domain is DVKVTQSSRYLVKRTGEKVFLECVQDMDHENMFWYRQDPGLGLRLIYFSYDVKMKEKGDIPEGYSVSREKKERFSLILESASTNQTSMYLCASSRYPQWRGNQPQHFGDGTRLSIL.

At least ten counts were recorded for this clonotype. This sequence joins TRBV5-6 and TRBJ1-1; the match to TRBD1 covers 7 bases. The germline CDR1 and CDR2 sequences are SGHDT and YYEEEE. The CDR3 loop spans 17 amino acids. Germline trimming cut 2 bases from V and 0 bases from J; bases unmatched to any gene: 10. CDR3: CASSFRQGSLMNTEAFF. CDR3 bases: TGTGCCAGCAGCTTCAGACAGGGAAGCCTCATGAACACTGAAGCTTTCTTT.

This clonotype turned up a few times. This chain connects TRBV27 to TRBJ2-5; D not certain. This CDR3 spans 13 amino acids. The germline gives CDR1 MNHEY, CDR2 SMNVEV (reference sequence). V was pared by 5 bases and J by 6 bases, with 13 bases between. The CDR3: CASSPSHRKTQYF. The CDR3 coding sequence is TGTGCCAGCAGTCCGTCCCATCGAAAGACCCAGTACTTC.

This clonotype occurred many times. CDR3 amino acids: CAIRGGPGADTEAFF. The DNA for the CDR3 is TGTGCCATCAGGGGGGGGCCCGGGGCCGACACTGAAGCTTTCTTT. The chain combines TRBV10-3 with TRBJ1-1; TRBD1 is a possible D gene (6 bases). This CDR3 is built from 15 residues. V shed 6 bases and J shed 3 bases, with 17 bases lying between them. Looked up from germline, CDR1 is ENHRY and CDR2 is SYGVKD.

The chain joins TRBV12-3 or TRBV12-4 to TRBJ1-2, with D uncertain. This CDR3 spans 14 amino acids. V lost 1 base and J 4 bases, leaving 10 bases between the germline ends. The CDR3 DNA reads TGTGCCAGCAGTTTAGGAGGGTGGAGCTATGGCTACACCTTC. Protein product: CASSLGGWSYGYTF.